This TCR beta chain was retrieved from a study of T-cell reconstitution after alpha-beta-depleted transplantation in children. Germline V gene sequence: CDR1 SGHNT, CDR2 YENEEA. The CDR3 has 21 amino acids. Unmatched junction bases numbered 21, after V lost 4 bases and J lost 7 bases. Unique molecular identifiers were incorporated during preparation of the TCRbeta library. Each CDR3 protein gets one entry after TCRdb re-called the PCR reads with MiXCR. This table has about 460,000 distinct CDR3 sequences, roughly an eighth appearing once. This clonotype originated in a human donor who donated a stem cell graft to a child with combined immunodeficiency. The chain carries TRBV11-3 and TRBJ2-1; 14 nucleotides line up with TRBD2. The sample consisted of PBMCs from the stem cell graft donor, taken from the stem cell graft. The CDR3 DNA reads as TGTGCCAGCAGCTCTCGCGACCCCCCCGGGACTAGCGGGAGTGGCGTGAATGAGCAGTTCTTC. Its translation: CASSSRDPPGTSGSGVNEQFF.